The 11 T cell receptor beta chains given below trace back to one sample, sequenced in a study of T cell clonotyping in hematopoietic cell transplantation. Sequencing used immunoSEQ multiplex PCR; TCRdb keeps in-frame clones, though not all of them. The data contain about 69,000 clones, 95% to 97% of them singletons. The sample's time point: recipient sample about 28 days before transplant, after cytoreduction. This specimen was peripheral blood mononuclear cells, taken before stem cell transplant. These receptors all stem from a woman aged 50 to 60 with acute myeloid leukemia. Some clones in this sample may be carry-over from other donors' samples.

The chain recombines TRBV28 with TRBJ2-4; weak D call: TRBD2 (6 bases). Germline CDR1 and CDR2: MDHEN and SYDVKM. The CDR3 is 14 residues long. Trimming removed 3 bases at V and 3 bases at J, with 9 bases between. The CDR3 spells CASSFVGGKNIQYF. The CDR3 bases are TGTGCCAGCAGTTTTGTGGGAGGCAAAAACATTCAGTACTTC.

This clone came up once. This chain links TRBV4-1 with TRBJ1-6; D may be TRBD1 (6 bases). The V end lost 2 bases, the J end lost 8 bases, and 13 bases lay between the germline ends. CDR1 MGHRA and CDR2 YSYEKL come from the germline V gene. The CDR3 loop spans 15 amino acids. The CDR3: CASSQTQGKYSPLHF. The CDR3 DNA reads TGCGCCAGCAGCCAAACCCAGGGGAAGTATTCACCCCTCCACTTT.

This chain joins TRBV20-1 and TRBJ1-1, with D unclear. The CDR3 length is 11 residues. From germline, CDR1 is DFQATT and CDR2 SNEGSKA (reference sequence). V was trimmed by 4 bases and J by 3 bases, leaving 6 bases between them. For the CDR3, the DNA is TGCAGTGCTAACCGAGACACTGAAGCTTTCTTT. Translating it yields CSANRDTEAFF.

The chain recombines TRBV30 with TRBJ2-7, with no clear D. Trimming took off 5 bases at V and 6 bases at J, with 8 bases between the two ends. From germline, CDR1 is GTSNPN and CDR2 SVGIG (reference sequence). The CDR3 runs 10 residues. The CDR3 sequence: CAWAGPEQYF. Here the CDR3 DNA reads TGTGCCTGGGCTGGCCCCGAGCAGTACTTC.

This clone occurred once. The J gene is TRBJ2-7, the V gene TRBV28; no firm D call. Germline CDR1 is MDHEN and CDR2 is SYDVKM. This CDR3 comprises 11 residues. V lost 6 bases and J lost 3, with 6 bases in between. For the CDR3, the DNA is TGTGCCAGCAGCCTCCACTACGAGCAGTACTTC. It encodes CASSLHYEQYF.

The rearrangement uses TRBV6-1 and TRBJ1-4; D is ambiguous. The CDR3 has 12 amino acids. The germline V and J ends were trimmed by 7 bases and 0 bases, with 3 bases remaining between them. Germline V CDR1 and CDR2: MNHNS, SASEGT. The chain's CDR3 is CASTSTNEKLFF. CDR3 nucleotide sequence: TGTGCCAGCACATCAACTAATGAAAAACTGTTTTTT.

V gene TRBV5-1 combines with J gene TRBJ1-2; D unresolved. The V gene lost 6 bases and the J gene lost 4 bases, with 7 bases spanning the gap. The CDR3 extends over 11 amino acids. The germline CDR1 and CDR2 sequences are SGHRS and YFSETQ. The CDR3 is CASKQTYGYTF. CDR3 bases: TGCGCCAGCAAACAGACCTATGGCTACACCTTC.

The rearrangement uses TRBV28 and TRBJ1-2; tentatively, D is TRBD1 (5 bases). The V and J ends lost 3 bases and 2 bases respectively, with 10 bases between them. The CDR3 has 14 amino acids. Germline V gene lookup returns CDR1 MDHEN and CDR2 SYDVKM. CDR3 amino acids: CASSFNRRNYGYTF. In nucleotides, the CDR3 is TGTGCCAGCAGTTTCAACAGGCGGAACTATGGCTACACCTTC.

The gene calls are TRBV5-1 and TRBJ2-2; D is perhaps TRBD1 (5 bases). Germline CDR1 SGHRS, CDR2 YFSETQ. V was pared by 1 base and J by 5 bases, with 12 bases between. The CDR3 has 15 amino acids. The CDR3 nucleotides are TGCGCCAGCAGCTTGACAACAGGCCAAACCGGGGAGCTGTTTTTT. Encoded protein: CASSLTTGQTGELFF.

This chain links TRBV28 with TRBJ2-3, with D maybe TRBD2 (5 bases). Germline V gives CDR1 MDHEN, CDR2 SYDVKM. The ends were cut back, 8 bases at V and 0 bases at J, with 12 bases in the middle. This CDR3 comprises 14 residues. CDR3 sequence: CASESGASTDTQYF. The CDR3 DNA reads as TGTGCCAGCGAAAGCGGCGCTAGCACAGATACGCAGTATTTT.

The chain links TRBV7-6 to TRBJ2-7; 9 bases fit TRBD2. This CDR3 is built from 15 residues. V lost 5 bases and J lost 2; bases outside the gene matches: 7. Germline CDR1 is SGHVS and CDR2 is FNYEAQ. The CDR3 DNA is TGTGCCAGCAGCCTACCACCTAGCGGGGCCTACGAGCAGTACTTC. It translates to CASSLPPSGAYEQYF.